These 30 T cell receptor beta chains were sequenced from one sample in a study of blood T cell repertoires in COVID-19. TCRdb's table, derived via immunoSEQ multiplex PCR, lists solely in-frame clones and lacks some. This table has roughly 14,000 clones, about 89% appearing once. The specimen was peripheral blood. These receptor sequences come from a woman of 80 years or more with COVID-19, enrolled during active disease.

The chain couples TRBV7-9 to TRBJ1-4; D is undetermined. The V and J ends lost 5 bases and 8 bases respectively, with 15 bases between them. CDR3 size: 14 residues. The germline V gene encodes CDR1 SEHNR and CDR2 FQNEAQ (reference sequence). CDR3 protein: CASSPQRKEEKLFF. In DNA form, the CDR3 reads TGTGCCAGCAGCCCCCAGCGGAAGGAAGAAAAACTGTTTTTT. The full variable domain, in which reference TRBV7-9 and TRBJ1-4 provide the parts outside the CDR3, is DTGVSQNPRHKITKRGQNVTFRCDPISEHNRLYWYRQTLGQGPEFLTYFQNEAQLEKSRLLSDRFSAERPKGSFSTLEIQRTEQGDSAMYLCASSPQRKEEKLFFGSGTQLSVL.

Remarks on this clone: The sample has other DNA sequences that encode this CDR3 too. The chain carries TRBV6-5 and TRBJ2-7; D perhaps matches TRBD1 (6 bases). V lost 8 bases and J lost 0, with 14 bases in between. The germline V gene has CDR1 MNHEY and CDR2 SVGAGI. The CDR3 runs 14 residues. CDR3 amino acids: CASARQGSSYEQYF. The CDR3 DNA reads TGTGCCAGCGCAAGGCAGGGGAGCTCCTACGAGCAGTACTTC.

Sample share makes this clone medium-sized (0.01 to 0.1%). The rearrangement links TRBV2 to TRBJ1-1; D not certain. The V end was cut by 8 bases, the J end by 0 bases, with 13 bases between. Looked up from germline, CDR1 is SNHLY and CDR2 is FYNNEI. This CDR3 contains 14 residues. The CDR3 spells CASWPGMMNTEAFF. The CDR3, as DNA: TGTGCCAGCTGGCCAGGCATGATGAACACTGAAGCTTTCTTT.

This clone was seen once. The chain links TRBV9 to TRBJ1-2; 8 positions match TRBD1. The CDR3 length is 14 residues. V shed 1 base, J shed 4 bases, and the junction held 3 bases outside the gene matches. CDR1 SGDLS and CDR2 YYNGEE come from the germline V gene. CDR3 amino acids: CASSVFDRGYGYTF. CDR3 nucleotides: TGTGCCAGCAGCGTATTCGACAGGGGCTATGGCTACACCTTC.

This chain links TRBV9 with TRBJ2-3, with D unresolved. The CDR3 contains 13 residues. Germline loops: CDR1 SGDLS, CDR2 YYNGEE. Trimming shortened V by 4 bases and J by 5 bases, and 11 bases separated the two germline ends. In DNA form, the CDR3 reads TGTGCCAGCAGCTCCAGGATGGGAGATACGCAGTATTTT. This sequence encodes CASSSRMGDTQYF.

The rearrangement joins TRBV7-3 to TRBJ2-2, with TRBD2 matching over 13 bases. Germline trimming cut 4 bases from V and 7 bases from J; bases unmatched to any gene: 6. There are 16 residues in the CDR3. CDR1 is SGHTA and CDR2 is FQGTGA in the germline V gene. In DNA, the CDR3 is TGTGCCAGCAGCTCCGGACTAGCGGGAGCCGGCGGGGAGCTGTTTTTT. It translates to CASSSGLAGAGGELFF. The full variable domain, in which reference TRBV7-3 and TRBJ2-2 provide the parts outside the CDR3, is GAGVSQTPSNKVTEKGKYVELRCDPISGHTALYWYRQSLGQGPEFLIYFQGTGAADDSGLPNDRFFAVRPEGSVSTLKIQRTERGDSAVYLCASSSGLAGAGGELFFGEGSRLTVL.

CDR3 protein: CASSPLPGTGGSGANVLTF. Here the CDR3 DNA reads TGTGCCAGTAGCCCGTTACCCGGGACAGGGGGCTCTGGGGCCAACGTCCTGACTTTC. The chain uses TRBV19 and TRBJ2-6; 11 bases are a match to TRBD1. This CDR3 region has 19 residues. Trimming at V came to 6 bases and at J to 0 bases, leaving 10 bases not matched to a gene. Germline V gene data show CDR1 as LNHDA and CDR2 as SQIVND (reference sequence). Full variable domain (rest looked up from reference TRBV19 and TRBJ2-6): DGGITQSPKYLFRKEGQNVTLSCEQNLNHDAMYWYRQDPGQGLRLIYYSQIVNDFQKGDIAEGYSVSREKKESFPLTVTSAQKNPTAFYLCASSPLPGTGGSGANVLTFGAGSRLTVL.

This chain joins TRBV9 and TRBJ2-7, with D uncertain. The CDR3 spans 14 residues. From germline, CDR1 is SGDLS and CDR2 YYNGEE. Trimming removed 4 bases at V and 6 bases at J, with 17 bases between. CDR3 DNA sequence: TGTGCCAGCAGCCCCCCTGGTTCGGAGCGCGAGCAGTACTTC. Translating it yields CASSPPGSEREQYF.

The chain employs TRBV27 and TRBJ1-1, with 8 nucleotides matching TRBD1. The CDR3 consists of 14 residues. J gave up 1 base and V 5 bases, and 3 bases lay outside the gene matches. Germline V lookup: CDR1 MNHEY, CDR2 SMNVEV (reference sequence). The CDR3 spells CASSNRGRNTEAFF. The CDR3 bases are TGTGCCAGCAGTAACAGGGGGAGGAACACTGAAGCTTTCTTT.

The rearrangement links TRBV6-5 to TRBJ1-3, with no clear D. V was trimmed by 6 bases and J by 8 bases, leaving 11 bases between them. Germline loops: CDR1 MNHEY, CDR2 SVGAGI. The CDR3 is 12 residues long. CDR3 DNA: TGTGCCAGCAGGTCTTCGGCGGACACCATATATTTT. This gives the protein CASRSSADTIYF.

The V gene is TRBV19, the J gene TRBJ1-5; D is unresolved. Trimming took off 6 bases at V and 1 base at J, with 4 bases between the two ends. There are 12 residues in the CDR3. Germline values: CDR1 LNHDA, CDR2 SQIVND (reference sequence). CDR3 loop: CASRSSNQPQHF. CDR3 DNA sequence: TGTGCCAGTAGAAGCAGCAATCAGCCCCAGCATTTT.

J is TRBJ2-3 and V is TRBV5-1, with 10 positions matching TRBD2. V was clipped by 4 bases and J by 1 base; unmatched bases: 3. Germline loops: CDR1 SGHRS, CDR2 YFSETQ. The CDR3 runs 15 residues. The CDR3 nucleotides read TGCGCCAGCAGCCTCGGACTAGCGGGCACAGATACGCAGTATTTT. Amino acids: CASSLGLAGTDTQYF.

The chain couples TRBV2 to TRBJ2-5; TRBD1 is a possible D gene (6 bases). Trimming removed 10 bases from V and 2 bases from J, with 20 bases in between. This CDR3 is built from 15 residues. Germline lookup yields CDR1 SNHLY and CDR2 FYNNEI. The CDR3 sequence is CATLPYGQPQETQYF. In nucleotides, the CDR3 is TGTGCCACGCTTCCTTATGGACAGCCACAAGAGACCCAGTACTTC.

The V call is TRBV13, the J call TRBJ1-1; TRBD1 aligns across 12 bases. The CDR3 spans 18 residues. V lost 5 bases, J lost 4 bases, and 14 bases stayed unmatched. Per the germline V gene, CDR1 is PRHDT and CDR2 is FYEKMQ (reference sequence). The CDR3 sequence: CASSLTWGTGGSFTEAFF. Written as DNA, the CDR3 is TGTGCCAGCAGCCTAACCTGGGGGACAGGGGGCAGTTTCACTGAAGCTTTCTTT. The full variable domain, completed using reference TRBV13 and TRBJ1-1, is AAGVIQSPRHLIKEKRETATLKCYPIPRHDTVYWYQQGPGQDPQFLISFYEKMQSDKGSIPDRFSAQQFSDYHSELNMSSLELGDSALYFCASSLTWGTGGSFTEAFFGQGTRLTVV.

The chain employs TRBV7-9 and TRBJ1-2; no reliable D call. Trimming took off 1 base at V and 3 bases at J, with 9 bases between the two ends. CDR3 length: 14 residues. Per the germline V gene, CDR1 is SEHNR and CDR2 is FQNEAQ (reference sequence). The CDR3 DNA reads as TGTGCCAGCAGCTTAGGTTCCGGGTACTATGGCTACACCTTC. Amino acid sequence: CASSLGSGYYGYTF.

V gene TRBV6-6 combines with J gene TRBJ1-1, with D possibly TRBD1 on 5 matching bases. V lost 0 bases, J lost 3 bases, and 5 bases lay in between. CDR3 length: 13 residues. From germline, CDR1 is MNHNY and CDR2 SVGAGI (reference sequence). The CDR3 sequence is CASSYSTDTEAFF. The DNA of the CDR3 is TGTGCCAGCAGTTACTCGACAGACACTGAAGCTTTCTTT.

This clone was picked up one time. The chain employs TRBV4-2 and TRBJ1-1; D is perhaps TRBD1 (5 bases). Germline lookup yields CDR1 LGHNA and CDR2 YNFKEQ. This CDR3 spans 14 amino acids. V shed 0 bases and J shed 7 bases, with 12 bases lying between them. The CDR3 here is CASSQEGPPSEAFF. The DNA of the CDR3 is TGTGCCAGCAGCCAAGAGGGGCCCCCCAGTGAAGCTTTCTTT.

The rearrangement joins TRBV18 to TRBJ2-1; TRBD2 is a possible D gene (5 bases). The CDR3 sequence is 18 residues long. V lost 6 bases to trimming and J lost 0 bases, with 21 bases between them. Germline V gene sequence: CDR1 KGHSH, CDR2 LQKENI. The CDR3 nucleotides read TGTGCCAGCTCGACATTGGATCCGGGATCCAGCTCCTACAATGAGCAGTTCTTC. Protein product: CASSTLDPGSSSYNEQFF. Together with reference TRBV18 and TRBJ2-1, the CDR3 gives the full variable domain: NAGVMQNPRHLVRRRGQEARLRCSPMKGHSHVYWYRQLPEEGLKFMVYLQKENIIDESGMPKERFSAEFPKEGPSILRIQQVVRGDSAAYFCASSTLDPGSSSYNEQFFGPGTRLTVL.

The chain employs TRBV4-1 and TRBJ1-1, with a possible D match to TRBD1 (6 bases). The CDR3 totals 16 residues. Trimming shortened V by 6 bases and J by 1 base, and 18 bases separated the two germline ends. The germline V gene encodes CDR1 MGHRA and CDR2 YSYEKL. The CDR3 region has the DNA TGCGCCAGCAGTCCTACGCAGGCAGGGGCGAACACTGAAGCTTTCTTT. It specifies CASSPTQAGANTEAFF.

This chain joins TRBV27 and TRBJ1-5; a weak D match, TRBD1 (6 bases). In germline, CDR1 is MNHEY, CDR2 SMNVEV (reference sequence). With 6 bases removed from V and 4 bases from J, the gap between germline ends came to 7 bases. The CDR3 has 12 amino acids. The CDR3 spells CASRTGNQPQHF. Written as DNA, the CDR3 is TGTGCCAGCAGAACAGGGAATCAGCCCCAGCATTTT.

The CDR3 DNA follows: TGTGCCAGCAGCTTAGTGCGGCTAGCGGGGGACTCCTACAATGAGCAGTTCTTC. This gives the protein CASSLVRLAGDSYNEQFF. This chain uses TRBV7-2 with TRBJ2-1, with 10 bases matching TRBD2. Germline CDR1 is SGHTA and CDR2 is FQGNSA. CDR3 size: 18 residues. Trimming cost V 1 base and J 0 bases; bases outside gene matches: 6.

The chain employs TRBV5-4 and TRBJ1-2; a possible D gene is TRBD1 (5 bases). Trimming cost V 4 bases and J 7 bases, with 17 bases left between them. The V gene's germline CDR1 is SGHNT and CDR2 YYREEE (reference sequence). The CDR3 has 14 residues. The CDR3 protein is CASSGITGRGGYTF. As DNA, the CDR3 is TGTGCCAGCAGCGGGATTACAGGCAGAGGTGGCTACACCTTC.

This clone came up a few times. DNA of the CDR3: TGTGCCAGCAGTATCTACTATGGCTACACCTTC. Translation gives CASSIYYGYTF. The chain recombines TRBV12-3 or TRBV12-4 with TRBJ1-2; D gene ambiguous. V lost 5 bases to trimming and J lost 3 bases, with 4 bases between them. The CDR3 loop spans 11 amino acids.

This clone was seen a handful of times. The rearrangement uses TRBV10-3 and TRBJ2-7; 10 bases line up with TRBD2. The CDR3 runs 14 residues. Germline CDR1 and CDR2: ENHRY and SYGVKD. The junction had 7 bases not matched to a gene; V was cut back by 11 bases and J by 0 bases. For the CDR3, the DNA is TGTGCCGTTGGGTTAGCGGGAGGCTCCTACGAGCAGTACTTC. It codes for CAVGLAGGSYEQYF.

V and J are TRBV11-2 and TRBJ1-2; D is perhaps TRBD1 (5 bases). Deletions cut 1 base from V and 1 base from J, with 10 bases between. Germline values: CDR1 SGHAT, CDR2 FQNNGV. The CDR3 is 15 amino acids. The CDR3 DNA is TGTGCCAGCAGCTTAGGGCAGGGTGTTAACTATGGCTACACCTTC. Protein: CASSLGQGVNYGYTF.

The chain recombines TRBV19 with TRBJ1-1, with D unclear. Looked up from germline, CDR1 is LNHDA and CDR2 is SQIVND (reference sequence). This CDR3 comprises 14 residues. V was trimmed by 6 bases and J by 0 bases, leaving 11 bases between them. The CDR3 DNA follows: TGTGCCAGTAGATTGTCACATTTGAACACTGAAGCTTTCTTT. It yields the protein CASRLSHLNTEAFF.

The chain recombines TRBV28 with TRBJ1-4; D is possibly TRBD1 (5 bases). Germline values: CDR1 MDHEN, CDR2 SYDVKM. Trimming pared 3 bases from V and 7 bases from J, leaving 15 bases between. The CDR3 runs to 15 residues. CDR3 sequence (DNA): TGTGCCAGCAGTTTCCTATTGGGGGGGGGTGAAAAACTGTTTTTT. This translates into CASSFLLGGGEKLFF.

The chain links TRBV3-1 (or the pseudogene TRBV3-2) to TRBJ1-1, with 9 bases aligning to TRBD1. Germline CDR1 LGHDT, CDR2 YNNKEL (reference sequence). Trimming cost V 4 bases and J 1 base; bases outside gene matches: 4. CDR3 size: 15 residues. Here the CDR3 DNA reads TGTGCCAGCAGCCTTCTGGGACAGGGGAACACTGAAGCTTTCTTT. Translating it yields CASSLLGQGNTEAFF.

The chain carries TRBV6-5 and TRBJ1-1, with 8 bases lining up with TRBD1. The CDR3 contains 14 residues. Trimming cost V 7 bases and J 1 base; bases outside gene matches: 5. CDR1 and CDR2 (germline): MNHEY, SVGAGI. CDR3 sequence reads: CASNRQGTNTEAFF. CDR3 in DNA: TGTGCCAGCAACCGACAGGGGACGAACACTGAAGCTTTCTTT.

This chain joins TRBV5-1 and TRBJ2-1; D is perhaps TRBD2 (6 bases). Per the germline V gene, CDR1 is SGHRS and CDR2 is YFSETQ. V lost 2 bases and J lost 5, with 14 bases in between. The CDR3 covers 15 residues. This CDR3 reads CASSFLADLDNEQFF. CDR3 bases: TGCGCCAGCAGCTTCTTAGCGGACCTCGACAATGAGCAGTTCTTC. Filled out from reference TRBV5-1 and TRBJ2-1, the complete variable domain reads KAGVTQTPRYLIKTRGQQVTLSCSPISGHRSVSWYQQTPGQGLQFLFEYFSETQRNKGNFPGRFSGRQFSNSRSEMNVSTLELGDSALYLCASSFLADLDNEQFFGPGTRLTVL.